The entry below describes one TCR beta chain. The record originates from a study of blood T cell repertoires in COVID-19. Study-level information: Acute and convalescent COVID-19 samples came from the United States, Italy and Spain. The cDNA or gDNA used as material had been derived from T cells, B-cell-depleted T cells, or PBMCs.

Authors' methods: Using reference gene primer amplification, nucleated cell counts were estimated. Only in-frame clones appear in the TCRdb table, and some are missing; sequencing was by immunoSEQ multiplex PCR. The V and J calls and clone size are taken from that table; D and trimming were inferred from the DNA. The data contain around 150,000 clones, about 85% of them singletons. The CDR3 covers 14 residues. The germline CDR1 and CDR2 sequences are SNHLY and FYNNEI. V shed 4 bases and J 7 bases; nucleotides not matched to a gene: 7. The sample taken for sequencing was peripheral blood. V usage is TRBV2 and J usage is TRBJ2-1, with TRBD1 matching 7 bases. The source is a human donor with acute or convalescent COVID-19. The donor label of this sample is uncertain. The CDR3 DNA reads as TGTGCCAGCAGTGGCCGACAGGGTTTAAATGAGCAGTTCTTC. Residues: CASSGRQGLNEQFF.